The clone carrying this T cell receptor beta chain shows up as medium-sized by frequency. No antigen is known for it. The sample belongs to a study of CD8 T cells in cerebrospinal fluid in Alzheimer's disease. Overall study results and limits: Versus healthy subjects, Alzheimer's patients more often had clones of at least 3%.

10X single-cell V(D)J and 5' gene-expression libraries profiled CSF cells. Following a re-call of the 10x single-cell sequencing reads, TCRdb has one entry per CDR3 protein and lacks DNA. The ten top clones account for roughly 6.2%, within a sample of about 1,500 distinct CDR3 sequences. CDR1 and CDR2 from the germline V gene are MNHEY and SMNVEV (reference sequence). CDR3 size: 15 residues. Every participant was in good physical condition without acute infectious disease. This TCR was recovered from a human donor in good health. The rearrangement uses TRBV27 and TRBJ1-5; the D gene TCRdb calls, TRBD1, cannot be checked with no DNA. Input material: cerebrospinal fluid. The CDR3 is CASRQDRGNNQPQHF.